This T cell receptor (beta chain) was recorded in a study of T cells in Graves' hyperthyroidism and ophthalmopathy. Findings of the study overall: By a 13 V-J model, ophthalmopathy was set apart from stable hyperthyroidism. Researchers found most expanded thyroid clonotypes above 0.001 in blood as well.

Regions amplified from RNA transcripts were the TCR beta CDR3 regions. The HTBI set primed first-round TCR CDR3 RT-PCR. TCRdb itself ran the multiplex PCR reads through MiXCR, one entry per CDR3 protein. The sample has under 500,000 distinct CDR3 sequences, over 11% seen once. The CDR3 is 15 amino acids. Trimming took 6 bases from V and 1 from J; bases not matched to a gene: 5. Germline loops: CDR1 SNHLY, CDR2 FYNNEI. At least ten counts were recorded for this clonotype. No antigen is known for it. Sequences were obtained from blood. This clonotype was sampled from a man aged 50-59 years with Graves' ophthalmopathy. The rearrangement links TRBV2 to TRBJ2-3; 9 nucleotides line up with TRBD1. CDR3: CASSQGDRGTDTQYF. The CDR3 DNA reads TGTGCCAGCAGCCAAGGGGACAGGGGCACAGATACGCAGTATTTT.